This T cell receptor beta chain came from a study of blood T cell repertoires in COVID-19. This clone has only one observation. The CDR3 is 16 residues long. Germline values: CDR1 MGHRA, CDR2 YSYEKL. With 2 bases clipped from V and 4 bases from J, the junction kept 5 bases outside the gene matches. In the original analysis: Estimated nucleated cell counts came from reference gene primer amplification. Sequenced by immunoSEQ multiplex PCR; TCRdb stores in-frame clones only, minus some. Clone size and V and J calls were adopted from that table, with D and trimming inferred from the DNA. The table has approximately 300,000 clones, more than 85% seen once.

Sequencing used peripheral blood. The receptor comes from a man aged 25 to 40 with acute or convalescent COVID-19. This chain links TRBV4-1 with TRBJ2-1; 10 bases map to TRBD2. CDR3 region: CASSQQSGGGYNEQFF. CDR3 coding DNA: TGCGCCAGCAGCCAACAAAGCGGGGGGGGATACAATGAGCAGTTCTTC.